This T cell receptor (beta chain) was found in a study of cytomegalovirus exposure and HLA in healthy donors. Overall study: HLA-typed donors contributed 65 million to 85 million unique TCRs, which were held in an early data release.

Whole-study findings and limits: Fewer N-insertions than the roughly 630-donor mean were reportedly shown by an Asian-associated ancestry cluster in a later analysis. Because they were indistinguishable, some V segments, including TRBV6-2 and TRBV6-3, were excluded. In an earlier analysis, productive rearrangement rates for most beta V segments clustered near 87% or 30%.

The PCR used 60 Vbeta and 13 Jbeta primers. This table comes from immunoSEQ multiplex PCR, and its TCRdb copy is limited to in-frame clones, with some not included. The data contain about 130,000 clones, roughly 72% of them singletons. Note on this clone: Its antigen is currently unknown.

Trimming stripped 3 bases from V and 5 bases from J, with 15 bases between. Germline CDR1 MNHEY, CDR2 SVGAGI. The CDR3 consists of 15 residues. Sequencing used PBMCs. This TCR was recovered from a man aged 35 to 55 in good health and CMV-seropositive. This chain joins TRBV6-5 and TRBJ2-3; D remains unclear. The CDR3 reads CASSYFGVRGDTQYF. DNA for the CDR3: TGTGCCAGCAGTTATTTTGGAGTTCGTGGAGATACGCAGTATTTT.